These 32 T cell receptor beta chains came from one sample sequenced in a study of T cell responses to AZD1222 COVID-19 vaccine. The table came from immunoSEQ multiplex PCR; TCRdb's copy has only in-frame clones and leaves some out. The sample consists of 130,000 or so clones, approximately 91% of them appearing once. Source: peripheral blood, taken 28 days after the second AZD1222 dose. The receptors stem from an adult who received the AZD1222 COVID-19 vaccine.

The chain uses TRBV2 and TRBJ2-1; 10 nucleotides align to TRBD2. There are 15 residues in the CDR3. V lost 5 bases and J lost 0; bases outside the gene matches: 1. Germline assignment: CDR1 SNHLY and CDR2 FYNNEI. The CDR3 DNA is TGTGCCAGCAGTTCTAGCGGGAGCTCCTACAATGAGCAGTTCTTC. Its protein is CASSSSGSSYNEQFF.

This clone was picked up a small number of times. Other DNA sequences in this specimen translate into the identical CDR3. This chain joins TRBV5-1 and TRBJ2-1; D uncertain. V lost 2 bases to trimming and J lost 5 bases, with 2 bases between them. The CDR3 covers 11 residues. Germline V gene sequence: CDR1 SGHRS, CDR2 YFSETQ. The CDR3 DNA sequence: TGCGCCAGCAGCTTAGACAATGAGCAGTTCTTC. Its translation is CASSLDNEQFF.

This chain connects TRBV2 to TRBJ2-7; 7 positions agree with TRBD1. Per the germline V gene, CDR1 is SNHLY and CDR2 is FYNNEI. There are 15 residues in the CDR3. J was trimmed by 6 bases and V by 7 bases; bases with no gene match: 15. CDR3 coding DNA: TGTGCCAGCATCATAATCGGTGGGACAGTTGGCGAGCAGTACTTC. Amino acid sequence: CASIIIGGTVGEQYF.

CDR3 sequence: CASSAMGGGEVKLNTEAFF. CDR3 sequence (DNA): TGTGCCAGCAGTGCGATGGGGGGGGGCGAAGTTAAGTTGAACACTGAAGCTTTCTTT. The chain is built from TRBV6-1 and TRBJ1-1; a possible D gene is TRBD1 (6 bases). In germline, CDR1 is MNHNS, CDR2 SASEGT. The CDR3 contains 19 residues. Trimming removed 4 bases at V and 0 bases at J, with 24 bases between.

The CDR3 sequence is CASSVDGTESYEQYF. DNA of the CDR3: TGTGCCAGCAGCGTTGACGGGACAGAAAGCTACGAGCAGTACTTC. J is TRBJ2-7 and V is TRBV7-3; 7 bases map to TRBD1. This CDR3 is built from 15 residues. The germline gives CDR1 SGHTA, CDR2 FQGTGA. V shed 5 bases, J shed 3 bases, and the junction held 10 bases outside the gene matches.

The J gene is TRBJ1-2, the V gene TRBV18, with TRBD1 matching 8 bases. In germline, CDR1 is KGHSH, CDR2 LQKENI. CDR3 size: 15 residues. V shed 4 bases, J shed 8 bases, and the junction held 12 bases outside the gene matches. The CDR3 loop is CASSRERTGFDGYTF. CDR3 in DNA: TGTGCCAGCTCACGGGAACGGACAGGGTTTGACGGCTACACCTTC.

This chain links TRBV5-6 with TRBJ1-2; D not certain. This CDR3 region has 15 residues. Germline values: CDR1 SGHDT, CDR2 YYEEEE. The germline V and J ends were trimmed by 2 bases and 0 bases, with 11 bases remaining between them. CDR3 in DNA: TGTGCCAGCAGCTTCATAAGGGTAACTAACTATGGCTACACCTTC. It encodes CASSFIRVTNYGYTF.

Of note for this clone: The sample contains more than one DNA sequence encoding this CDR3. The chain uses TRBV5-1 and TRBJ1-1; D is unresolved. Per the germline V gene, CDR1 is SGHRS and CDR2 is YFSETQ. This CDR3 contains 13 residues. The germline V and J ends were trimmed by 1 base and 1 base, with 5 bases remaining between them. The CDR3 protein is CASSLFGNTEAFF. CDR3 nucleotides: TGCGCCAGCAGCTTGTTCGGGAACACTGAAGCTTTCTTT.

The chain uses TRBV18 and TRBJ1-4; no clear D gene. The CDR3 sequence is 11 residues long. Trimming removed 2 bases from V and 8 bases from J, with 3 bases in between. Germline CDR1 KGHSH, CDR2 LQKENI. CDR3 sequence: CASSPLEKLFF. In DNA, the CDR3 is TGTGCCAGCTCACCATTGGAAAAACTGTTTTTT.

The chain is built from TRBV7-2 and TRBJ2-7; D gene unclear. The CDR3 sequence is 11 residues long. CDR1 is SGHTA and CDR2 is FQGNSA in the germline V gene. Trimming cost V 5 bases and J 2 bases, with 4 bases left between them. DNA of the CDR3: TGTGCCAGCAGCAAGGCCTACGAGCAGTACTTC. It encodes CASSKAYEQYF. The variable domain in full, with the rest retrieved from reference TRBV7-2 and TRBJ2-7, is GAGVSQSPSNKVTEKGKDVELRCDPISGHTALYWYRQSLGQGLEFLIYFQGNSAPDKSGLPSDRFSAERTGGSVSTLTIQRTQQEDSAVYLCASSKAYEQYFGPGTRLTVT.

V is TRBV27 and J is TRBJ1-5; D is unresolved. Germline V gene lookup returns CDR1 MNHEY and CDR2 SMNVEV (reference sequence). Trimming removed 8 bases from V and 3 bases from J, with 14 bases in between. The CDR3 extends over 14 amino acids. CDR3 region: CASHFFDPNQPQHF. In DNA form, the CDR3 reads TGTGCCAGCCATTTTTTCGACCCCAATCAGCCCCAGCATTTT.

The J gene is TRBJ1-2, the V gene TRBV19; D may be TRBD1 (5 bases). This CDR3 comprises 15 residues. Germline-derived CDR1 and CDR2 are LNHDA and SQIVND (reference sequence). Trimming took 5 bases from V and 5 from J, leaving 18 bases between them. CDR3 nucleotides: TGTGCCAGTAGTCCCCGCCGGGGGGAGGGTTATGGCTACACCTTC. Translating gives CASSPRRGEGYGYTF.

The CDR3 region is CASSFGGSPREQFF. The CDR3 nucleotides read TGTGCCAGCAGTTTCGGCGGGAGCCCCCGGGAGCAGTTCTTC. The chain couples TRBV28 to TRBJ2-1, with TRBD2 matching over 7 bases. Germline V gene lookup returns CDR1 MDHEN and CDR2 SYDVKM. The CDR3 sequence is 14 residues long. Trimming removed 3 bases from V and 10 bases from J; junction bases left unmatched: 9.

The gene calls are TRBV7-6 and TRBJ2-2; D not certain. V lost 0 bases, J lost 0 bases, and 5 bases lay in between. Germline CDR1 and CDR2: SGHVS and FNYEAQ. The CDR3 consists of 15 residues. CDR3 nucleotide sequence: TGTGCCAGCAGCTTAGCTCAGACGAACACCGGGGAGCTGTTTTTT. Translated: CASSLAQTNTGELFF.

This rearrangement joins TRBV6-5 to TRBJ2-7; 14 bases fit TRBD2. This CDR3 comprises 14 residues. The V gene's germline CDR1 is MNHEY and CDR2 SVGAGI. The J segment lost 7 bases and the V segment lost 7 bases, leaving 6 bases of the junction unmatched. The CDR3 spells CASTGLAGGREQYF. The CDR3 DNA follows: TGTGCCAGCACTGGACTAGCGGGAGGCAGGGAGCAGTACTTC.

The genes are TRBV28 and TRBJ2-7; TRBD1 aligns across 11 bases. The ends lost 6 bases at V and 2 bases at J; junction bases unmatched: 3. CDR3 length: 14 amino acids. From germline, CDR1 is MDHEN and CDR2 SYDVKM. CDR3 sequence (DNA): TGTGCCAGCAGGGGGACAGGGGGGCCCTACGAGCAGTACTTC. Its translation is CASRGTGGPYEQYF.

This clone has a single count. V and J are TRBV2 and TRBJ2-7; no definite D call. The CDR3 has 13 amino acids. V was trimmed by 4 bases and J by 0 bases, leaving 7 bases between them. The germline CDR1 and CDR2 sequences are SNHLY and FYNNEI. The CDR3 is CASSVSDSYEQYF. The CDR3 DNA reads TGTGCCAGCAGTGTATCAGACTCCTACGAGCAGTACTTC.

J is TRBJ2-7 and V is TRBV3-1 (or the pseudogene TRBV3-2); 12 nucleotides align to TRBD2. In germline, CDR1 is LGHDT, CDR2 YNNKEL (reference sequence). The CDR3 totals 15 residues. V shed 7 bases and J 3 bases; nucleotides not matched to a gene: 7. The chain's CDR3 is CASIQTSGGLYEQYF. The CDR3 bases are TGTGCCAGCATCCAGACTAGCGGGGGACTCTACGAGCAGTACTTC.

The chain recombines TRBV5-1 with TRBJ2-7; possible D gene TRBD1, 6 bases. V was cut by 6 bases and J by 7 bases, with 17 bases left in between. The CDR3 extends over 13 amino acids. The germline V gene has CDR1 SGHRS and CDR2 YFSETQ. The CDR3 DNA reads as TGCGCCAGCATGGCAGGGGAGCTAGAAGAGCAGTACTTC. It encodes CASMAGELEEQYF.

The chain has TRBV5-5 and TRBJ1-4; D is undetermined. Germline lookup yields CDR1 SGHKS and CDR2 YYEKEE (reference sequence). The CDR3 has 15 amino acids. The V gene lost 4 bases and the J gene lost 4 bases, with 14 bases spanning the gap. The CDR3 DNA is TGTGCCAGCAGCATCCGCCGTAACTTTAATGAAAAACTGTTTTTT. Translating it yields CASSIRRNFNEKLFF.

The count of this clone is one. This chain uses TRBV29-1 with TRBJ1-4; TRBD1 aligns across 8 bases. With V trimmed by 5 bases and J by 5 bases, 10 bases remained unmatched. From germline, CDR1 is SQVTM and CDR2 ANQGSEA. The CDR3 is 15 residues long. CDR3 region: CSVYTDRGGNEKLFF. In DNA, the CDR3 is TGCAGCGTTTATACCGACAGGGGAGGGAATGAAAAACTGTTTTTT.

The CDR3 sequence: CASSQSPAGGQGPYEQYF. The DNA for the CDR3 is TGCGCCAGCAGTCAATCGCCCGCGGGGGGACAGGGGCCCTACGAGCAGTACTTC. The V gene is TRBV23-1, the J gene TRBJ2-7, with 10 bases identical to TRBD1. TRBV23-1 is treated as an ORF (open reading frame) with a function not yet certain. V was clipped by 0 bases and J by 2 bases; unmatched bases: 10. The CDR3 runs 18 residues.

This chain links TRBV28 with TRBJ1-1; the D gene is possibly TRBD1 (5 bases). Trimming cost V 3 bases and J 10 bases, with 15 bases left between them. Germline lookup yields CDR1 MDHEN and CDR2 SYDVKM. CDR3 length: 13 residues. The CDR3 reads CASSLPHGGRAFF. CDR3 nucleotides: TGTGCCAGCAGTTTGCCTCACGGGGGGAGAGCTTTCTTT.

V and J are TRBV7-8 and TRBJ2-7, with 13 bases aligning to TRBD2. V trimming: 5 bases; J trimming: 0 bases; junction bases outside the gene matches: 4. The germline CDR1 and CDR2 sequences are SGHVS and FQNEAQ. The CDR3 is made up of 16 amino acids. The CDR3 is CASSRTSGRDSYEQYF. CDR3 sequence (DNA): TGTGCCAGCAGCCGCACTAGCGGGAGGGACTCCTACGAGCAGTACTTC.

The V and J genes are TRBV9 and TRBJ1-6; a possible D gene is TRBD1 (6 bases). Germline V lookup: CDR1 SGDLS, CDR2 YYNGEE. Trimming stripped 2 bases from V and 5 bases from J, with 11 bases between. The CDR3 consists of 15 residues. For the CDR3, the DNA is TGTGCCAGCAGCGTCCAGGACAGCAATAATTCACCCCTCCACTTT. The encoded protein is CASSVQDSNNSPLHF.

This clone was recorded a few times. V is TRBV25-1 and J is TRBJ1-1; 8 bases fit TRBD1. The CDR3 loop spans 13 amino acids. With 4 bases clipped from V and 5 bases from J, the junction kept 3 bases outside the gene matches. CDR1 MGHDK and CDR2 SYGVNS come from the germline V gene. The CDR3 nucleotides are TGTGCCAGCAGTGCCAGGGGGCTAACTGAAGCTTTCTTT. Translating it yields CASSARGLTEAFF.

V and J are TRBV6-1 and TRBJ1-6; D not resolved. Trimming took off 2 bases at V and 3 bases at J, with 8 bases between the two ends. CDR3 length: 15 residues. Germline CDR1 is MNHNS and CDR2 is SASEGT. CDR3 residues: CASSEFVGYNSPLHF. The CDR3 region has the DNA TGTGCCAGCAGTGAATTCGTAGGCTATAATTCACCCCTCCACTTT.

The CDR3 here is CASSLVSVAGGRGDTQYF. As DNA, the CDR3 is TGTGCCAGCAGCTTAGTTTCAGTAGCGGGAGGGCGTGGAGATACGCAGTATTTT. The gene calls are TRBV13 and TRBJ2-3; TRBD2 agrees at 11 bases. Germline CDR1 is PRHDT and CDR2 is FYEKMQ (reference sequence). Trimming cost V 1 base and J 5 bases; bases outside gene matches: 11. The CDR3 has 18 amino acids.

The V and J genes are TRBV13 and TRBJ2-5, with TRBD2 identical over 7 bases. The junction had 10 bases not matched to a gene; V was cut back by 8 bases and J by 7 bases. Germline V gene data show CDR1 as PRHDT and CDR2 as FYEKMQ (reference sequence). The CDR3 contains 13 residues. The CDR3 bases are TGTGCCAGCGGACGGGCGGGAGAGGGGACCCAGTACTTC. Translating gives CASGRAGEGTQYF.

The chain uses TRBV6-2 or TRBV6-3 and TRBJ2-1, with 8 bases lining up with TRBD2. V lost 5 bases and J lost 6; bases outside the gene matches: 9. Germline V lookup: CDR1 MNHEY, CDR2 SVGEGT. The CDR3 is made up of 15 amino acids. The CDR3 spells CASSDLAGPGNEQFF. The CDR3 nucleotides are TGTGCCAGCAGTGACTTAGCGGGACCGGGCAATGAGCAGTTCTTC.

For the CDR3, the DNA is TGTGCCAGCACGGGCCAAGAACTAGAAAGGACCGGGGAGCTGTTTTTT. Amino acid sequence: CASTGQELERTGELFF. The chain has TRBV2 and TRBJ2-2; tentatively, D is TRBD2 (5 bases). The V gene's germline CDR1 is SNHLY and CDR2 FYNNEI. Trimming took off 7 bases at V and 5 bases at J, with 20 bases between the two ends. The CDR3 covers 16 residues.

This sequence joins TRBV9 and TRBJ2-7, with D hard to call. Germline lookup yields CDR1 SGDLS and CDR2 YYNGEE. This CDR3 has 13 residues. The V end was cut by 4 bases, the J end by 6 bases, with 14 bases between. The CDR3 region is CASSHSSGSEQYF. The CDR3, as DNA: TGTGCCAGCAGCCATTCATCTGGGTCCGAGCAGTACTTC.